This TCR beta chain was captured in a study of T cell responses to AZD1222 COVID-19 vaccine. This CDR3 contains 15 residues. Between the trimmed V and J ends, which lost 1 base and 2 bases, there was a span of 10 bases. CDR1 and CDR2 from the germline V gene are KGHDR and SFDVKD. Only in-frame clones appear in the TCRdb table, and some are missing; sequencing was by immunoSEQ multiplex PCR. There are around 110,000 clones in the sample; under 95% occur only once, and less than 7.5% lies in the top ten. There are a few counts of this clone. The clonotype originates from an adult who received the AZD1222 COVID-19 vaccine. The sequences come from peripheral blood, collected 28 days after the second AZD1222 dose. V gene TRBV24-1 combines with J gene TRBJ1-2; the D is unclear. CDR3 residues: CATSDLRTRNYGYTF. In DNA, the CDR3 is TGTGCCACCAGTGATTTAAGGACGAGGAACTATGGCTACACCTTC.